The 19 T cell receptor beta chains below all came from one sample that was sequenced in a study of T cell responses to AZD1222 COVID-19 vaccine. Assay used: immunoSEQ multiplex PCR; TCRdb lists only in-frame clones, some missing. Among some 130,000 clones listed, 85% to 90% were seen once. The specimen was peripheral blood, collected on day 0 of AZD1222 vaccination. The receptor source for this set is an adult in good health.

V gene TRBV6-5 combines with J gene TRBJ1-3; D gene unclear. The CDR3 contains 15 residues. V was cut by 2 bases and J by 2 bases, with 10 bases left in between. Germline CDR1 MNHEY, CDR2 SVGAGI. In DNA, the CDR3 is TGTGCCAGCAGTTACGGCGGGGAGGCTGGAAACACCATATATTTT. It encodes CASSYGGEAGNTIYF.

V gene TRBV28 combines with J gene TRBJ1-2; TRBD1 matches at 10 bases. The length of the CDR3 is 12 residues. The V gene end was trimmed by 11 bases and the J gene end by 5 bases; junction bases not matched to a gene: 5. Germline CDR1 and CDR2: MDHEN and SYDVKM. CDR3 protein: CACQDRGYGYTF. The CDR3 DNA follows: TGTGCCTGCCAGGACAGGGGGTATGGCTACACCTTC.

This clone was picked up a small number of times. The CDR3: CASSVGGGRGYGYTF. For the CDR3, the DNA is TGTGCCAGCAGCGTAGGAGGGGGCAGGGGCTATGGCTACACCTTC. The rearrangement uses TRBV9 and TRBJ1-2, with 7 bases that match TRBD1. The trim removed 0 bases at V and 4 bases at J, leaving 6 bases unmatched. This CDR3 has 15 amino acids. The germline V gene has CDR1 SGDLS and CDR2 YYNGEE.

V and J are TRBV19 and TRBJ1-1; no definite D call. Germline values: CDR1 LNHDA, CDR2 SQIVND (reference sequence). The CDR3 is 13 residues long. The germline V and J ends were trimmed by 5 bases and 0 bases, with 7 bases remaining between them. The CDR3 nucleotides read TGTGCCAGTAGTTGGCGTTTGAACACTGAAGCTTTCTTT. Protein product: CASSWRLNTEAFF.

This chain connects TRBV5-1 to TRBJ1-1; D perhaps matches TRBD1 (6 bases). The CDR3 has 14 amino acids. Deletions cut 0 bases from V and 4 bases from J, with 10 bases between. Germline V gives CDR1 SGHRS, CDR2 YFSETQ. The CDR3 sequence: CASSLEQGITEAFF. CDR3 in DNA: TGCGCCAGCAGCTTGGAACAGGGTATCACTGAAGCTTTCTTT.

The chain combines TRBV10-3 with TRBJ1-4, with TRBD1 as a possible D gene (6 bases). V lost 10 bases, J lost 3 bases, and 15 bases lay in between. CDR3 length: 14 amino acids. Germline loops: CDR1 ENHRY, CDR2 SYGVKD. In nucleotides, the CDR3 is TGTGCCAAGTTTCGGGGGGCGGCTAATGAAAAACTGTTTTTT. Its translation: CAKFRGAANEKLFF.

The genes are TRBV18 and TRBJ2-2; TRBD2 matches 7 bases. The J segment lost 1 base and the V segment lost 3 bases, leaving 2 bases of the junction unmatched. Germline V gene lookup returns CDR1 KGHSH and CDR2 LQKENI. This CDR3 is built from 15 residues. CDR3 DNA sequence: TGTGCCAGCTCACCGTCTAGCGGGAACACCGGGGAGCTGTTTTTT. This sequence encodes CASSPSSGNTGELFF.

CDR3 in DNA: TGTGCCAGCAGCCATACGGCGGGGGTTATTGGGGAATCCTACGAGCAGTACTTC. Residues: CASSHTAGVIGESYEQYF. The chain has TRBV7-9 and TRBJ2-7, with TRBD2 matching over 7 bases. J lost 1 base, V lost 5 bases, and 17 bases had no gene match. The CDR3 is made up of 18 amino acids. Per the germline V gene, CDR1 is SEHNR and CDR2 is FQNEAQ (reference sequence).

The V gene is TRBV28, the J gene TRBJ1-3; 9 nucleotides line up with TRBD1. The CDR3 is 16 residues long. Per the germline V gene, CDR1 is MDHEN and CDR2 is SYDVKM. V lost 2 bases and J lost 4; bases outside the gene matches: 6. The CDR3 DNA reads as TGTGCCAGCAGTTTACTGACAGGGGGTACCGGAAACACCATATATTTT. Translated: CASSLLTGGTGNTIYF. The full variable domain, its missing parts supplied by reference TRBV28 and TRBJ1-3, is DVKVTQSSRYLVKRTGEKVFLECVQDMDHENMFWYRQDPGLGLRLIYFSYDVKMKEKGDIPEGYSVSREKKERFSLILESASTNQTSMYLCASSLLTGGTGNTIYFGEGSWLTVV.

The chain joins TRBV7-2 to TRBJ2-5; D is uncertain. CDR3 length: 11 residues. Trimming removed 1 base at V and 5 bases at J, with 2 bases between. Per the germline V gene, CDR1 is SGHTA and CDR2 is FQGNSA. CDR3 sequence (DNA): TGTGCCAGCAGCTTAGTGGAGACCCAGTACTTC. It yields the protein CASSLVETQYF.

This clone came up once. The V and J genes are TRBV6-5 and TRBJ2-2; D might be TRBD1 (6 bases). CDR3 length: 13 residues. CDR1 MNHEY and CDR2 SVGAGI come from the germline V gene. V was clipped by 4 bases and J by 7 bases, with 10 bases between them. The CDR3 protein is CASSSTGFGELFF. The CDR3 coding sequence is TGTGCCAGCAGTTCAACAGGGTTCGGGGAGCTGTTTTTT.

The chain links TRBV2 to TRBJ2-1; D possibly matches TRBD1 or TRBD2 (5 bases each). This CDR3 has 14 residues. Germline V lookup: CDR1 SNHLY, CDR2 FYNNEI. The ends were cut back, 7 bases at V and 7 bases at J, with 17 bases in the middle. The CDR3 DNA follows: TGTGCCAGCAACGGGGCTAGGTCGCTAAATGAGCAGTTCTTC. Amino acid sequence: CASNGARSLNEQFF.

This chain connects TRBV28 to TRBJ2-7; TRBD1 agrees at 8 bases. Germline lookup yields CDR1 MDHEN and CDR2 SYDVKM. J gave up 2 bases and V 10 bases, and 7 bases lay outside the gene matches. The CDR3 spans 13 residues. DNA of the CDR3: TGTGCCACTCAATGGGACAGGACCTACGAGCAGTACTTC. Amino acid sequence: CATQWDRTYEQYF.

The chain recombines TRBV6-6 with TRBJ1-3; perhaps TRBD1 as D (6 bases). CDR1 is MNHNY, CDR2 SVGAGI, per germline (reference sequence). Trimming pared 6 bases from V and 9 bases from J, leaving 9 bases between. This CDR3 comprises 11 residues. The CDR3 loop reads CASSQGGTIYF. As DNA, the CDR3 is TGTGCCAGCAGCCAAGGGGGCACCATATATTTT.

The chain carries TRBV7-2 and TRBJ2-3; D is perhaps TRBD1 or TRBD2 (6 bases each). The germline V gene encodes CDR1 SGHTA and CDR2 FQGNSA. This CDR3 comprises 16 residues. The V and J ends lost 1 base and 0 bases respectively, with 11 bases between them. Written as DNA, the CDR3 is TGTGCCAGCAGCTTAGGAGGGGGGTACAGCACAGATACGCAGTATTTT. Residues: CASSLGGGYSTDTQYF.

The chain has TRBV6-2 or TRBV6-3 and TRBJ2-1; TRBD1 matches at 10 bases. The junction had 2 bases not matched to a gene; V was cut back by 6 bases and J by 9 bases. CDR1 and CDR2 (germline): MNHEY, SVGEGT. The CDR3 spans 12 residues. The CDR3 protein is CASSRQGAEQFF. The CDR3 DNA follows: TGTGCCAGCAGCAGACAGGGGGCTGAGCAGTTCTTC.

CDR3 sequence reads: CASSYWGTSGGRQETQYF. The DNA for the CDR3 is TGTGCCAGCAGTTACTGGGGGACTAGCGGGGGCCGACAAGAGACCCAGTACTTC. V usage is TRBV6-2 or TRBV6-3 and J usage is TRBJ2-5; TRBD2 aligns across 14 bases. Trimming at V came to 1 base and at J to 2 bases, leaving 6 bases not matched to a gene. The CDR3 is 18 amino acids. The germline gives CDR1 MNHEY, CDR2 SVGEGT.

This chain joins TRBV11-2 and TRBJ1-1; D gene unclear. Between the trimmed V and J ends, which lost 0 bases and 3 bases, there was a span of 5 bases. The germline CDR1 and CDR2 sequences are SGHAT and FQNNGV. This CDR3 region has 13 residues. CDR3 DNA: TGTGCCAGCAGCTTAGAGACTTACACTGAAGCTTTCTTT. Protein: CASSLETYTEAFF.

V is TRBV5-1 and J is TRBJ1-1, with no clear D. CDR3 size: 13 residues. The germline V gene has CDR1 SGHRS and CDR2 YFSETQ. V lost 1 base and J lost 2, with 6 bases in between. The CDR3 loop reads CASSLHGNTEAFF. The DNA of the CDR3 is TGCGCCAGCAGCTTGCACGGAAACACTGAAGCTTTCTTT.